The present entry profiles one TCR beta chain with its context. Its antigen is unknown. Germline trimming cut 1 base from V and 2 bases from J; bases unmatched to any gene: 6. Germline V gene data show CDR1 as LGHNA and CDR2 as YNFKEQ. The CDR3 length is 17 residues. PCR employed 60 Vbeta and 13 Jbeta primers. Only in-frame clones appear in the TCRdb table, and some are missing; sequencing was by immunoSEQ multiplex PCR. The sample lists about 140,000 clones, 75% to 80% occurring once. These data are taken from a study of cytomegalovirus exposure and HLA in healthy donors. Study-wide background: From HLA-typed donors, an early data release held 70 million to 95 million unique TCRs. Study-level results: Upon later analysis, TCR association rates were observed to vary by HLA locus, being highest for DRB1 and lowest for HLA-C. Of the V segments, some could not be distinguished, including TRBV6-2 and TRBV6-3, and were excluded.

The sample consisted of PBMCs. The clonotype comes from a woman between 50 and 59 years old in good health and CMV-seronegative. The chain couples TRBV4-2 to TRBJ1-4; 8 positions match TRBD1. CDR3 sequence (DNA): TGTGCCAGCAGCCAAGTACAGGGGGTTGGGACTAATGAAAAACTGTTTTTT. It yields the protein CASSQVQGVGTNEKLFF.